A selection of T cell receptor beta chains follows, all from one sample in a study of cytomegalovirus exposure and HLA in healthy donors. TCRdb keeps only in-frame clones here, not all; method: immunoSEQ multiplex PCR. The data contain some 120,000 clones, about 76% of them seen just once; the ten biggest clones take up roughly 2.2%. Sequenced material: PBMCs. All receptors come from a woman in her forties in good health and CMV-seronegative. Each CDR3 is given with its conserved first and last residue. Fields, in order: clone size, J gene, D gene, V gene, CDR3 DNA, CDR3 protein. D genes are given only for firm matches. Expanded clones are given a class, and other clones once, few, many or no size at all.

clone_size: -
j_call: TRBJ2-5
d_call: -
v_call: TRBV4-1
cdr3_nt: TGCGCCAGCAGCAGAGGAATGCAAGAGACCCAGTACTTC
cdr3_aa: CASSRGMQETQYF

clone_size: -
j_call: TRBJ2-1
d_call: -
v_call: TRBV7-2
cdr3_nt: TGTGCCAGCAGCTTAAAAGTAAAGGAGTCATCCCGGGAGCAGTTCTTC
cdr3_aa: CASSLKVKESSREQFF

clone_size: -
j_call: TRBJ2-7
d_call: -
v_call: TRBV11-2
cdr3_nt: TGTGCCAGCAGCCCATACACCTACGAGCAGTACTTC
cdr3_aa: CASSPYTYEQYF

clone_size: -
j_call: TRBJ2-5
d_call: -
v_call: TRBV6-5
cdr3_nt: TGTGCCAGCAAACCCGGGGGAAGTGGCCAAGAGACCCAGTACTTC
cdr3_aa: CASKPGGSGQETQYF

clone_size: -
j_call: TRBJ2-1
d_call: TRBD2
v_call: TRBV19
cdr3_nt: TGTGCCAGTACCGCCAGGCTAGCGGGAAGCAATGAGCAGTTCTTC
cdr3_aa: CASTARLAGSNEQFF

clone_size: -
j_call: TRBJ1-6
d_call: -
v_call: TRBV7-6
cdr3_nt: TGTGCCAGCAGCTTGCCGGTCATCTATAATTCACCCCTCCACTTT
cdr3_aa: CASSLPVIYNSPLHF

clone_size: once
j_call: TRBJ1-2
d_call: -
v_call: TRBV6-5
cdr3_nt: TGTGCCAGCAGTGCTAACAGGGCCAACTATGGCTACACCTTC
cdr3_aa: CASSANRANYGYTF

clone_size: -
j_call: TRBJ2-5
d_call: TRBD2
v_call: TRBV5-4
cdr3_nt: TGTGCCAGCAGCTTAGGGAGGGACGAGACCCAGTACTTC
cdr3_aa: CASSLGRDETQYF

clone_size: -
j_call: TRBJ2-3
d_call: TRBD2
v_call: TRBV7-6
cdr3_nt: TGTGCCAGCAGCTTGGGGACTAGCGGCACAGATACGCAGTATTTT
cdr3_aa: CASSLGTSGTDTQYF

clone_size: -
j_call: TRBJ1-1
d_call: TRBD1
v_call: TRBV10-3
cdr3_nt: TGTGCCATCAGTGGACAGGGGCTCGGGAGCACTGAAGCTTTCTTT
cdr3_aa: CAISGQGLGSTEAFF